The clone carrying this T cell receptor (beta chain) was recorded once. The data originate from a study of OX40 agonist ivuxolimab in advanced cancers. Clones were read by immunoSEQ multiplex PCR, and TCRdb kept only the in-frame ones, dropping some. The sample records about 82,000 clones, approximately 85% being singletons. V dropped 1 base and J dropped 0 bases, with 10 bases sitting between them. Germline lookup yields CDR1 SGHNT and CDR2 YENEEA. The CDR3 runs to 17 residues. The sequences come from CD4+ or CD8+ T cells sorted from blood, collected in a trial of the OX40 agonist ivuxolimab. The V and J genes are TRBV11-3 and TRBJ2-6; D is uncertain. This receptor was taken from an adult with an advanced solid tumor such as melanoma, head and neck, liver or kidney cancer. In DNA form, the CDR3 reads TGTGCCAGCAGCTTAGGGGTTTCCTACTCTGGGGCCAACGTCCTGACTTTC. This sequence encodes CASSLGVSYSGANVLTF.